The TCR beta chain described here comes from a study of blood T cell repertoires in COVID-19. Sequencing used immunoSEQ multiplex PCR; TCRdb keeps in-frame clones, though not all of them. This sample carries 350,000 or so clones, roughly 84% of them seen once, and the ten largest clones take approximately 0.93%. This clone has ten or more counts. Each recovered donor of Cohort 3 presented with two negative PCRs, clearance, or symptom resolution. CDR3 length equals 15 residues. Trimming removed 5 bases from V and 2 bases from J; junction bases left unmatched: 8. Germline V gene lookup returns CDR1 SGHVS and CDR2 FNYEAQ.

The V call is TRBV7-6, the J call TRBJ2-5; 7 bases are shared with TRBD1. Sequenced input: PBMCs or T cells enriched from blood (not recorded which). This receptor was obtained from a woman aged 25 to 39 who had recovered from COVID-19. The CDR3: CASSVSGTVQETQYF. Written as DNA, the CDR3 is TGTGCCAGCAGCGTTTCCGGGACAGTACAAGAGACCCAGTACTTC.